The rows below give T cell receptor beta chains drawn from one sample of a study of blood T cells in healthy people across ages. TCRdb reprocessed the 5' RACE reads via MiXCR and lists one record per CDR3 protein. The sample lists around 1,500,000 distinct CDR3 sequences, about 28% occurring once. The sequencing input was blood. These receptors were obtained from a young woman in good health. The CDR3 runs from the conserved cysteine through the conserved F or W. Each record gives: CDR3 length, J gene, V gene, D gene, clone size, CDR3 protein, CDR3 DNA. The D gene is left open where the match is weak. Size tells how often a clone was seen (once, few, many) or the class of an expanded clone, and some rows leave it out.

>13|TRBJ2-7|TRBV20-1|-|few
CNAQSQGSYEQYF
TGCAATGCCCAGAGTCAGGGATCCTACGAGCAGTACTTC
>14|TRBJ2-7|TRBV7-9|-|-
CASSLGDGWNEQYF
TGTGCCAGCAGCTTAGGGGACGGGTGGAACGAGCAGTACTTC
>15|TRBJ2-1|TRBV20-1|-|few
CSARGREYRGNEQFF
TGCAGTGCTAGAGGGCGGGAATACAGAGGGAATGAGCAGTTCTTC
>15|TRBJ2-1|TRBV18|TRBD1|-
CASSPYRGKNNEQFF
TGTGCCAGCTCCCCTTACAGGGGAAAGAACAATGAGCAGTTCTTC
>14|TRBJ2-7|TRBV2|-|-
CASSDSSSSYEQYF
TGTGCCAGCAGTGATAGCTCAAGCTCCTACGAGCAGTACTTC
>15|TRBJ2-1|TRBV4-3|-|few
CASSLSRADDHEQFF
TGCGCCAGCAGCCTAAGCCGGGCCGACGACCATGAGCAGTTCTTC
>14|TRBJ2-7|TRBV5-1|-|-
CASSLGPPAYEQYF
TGCGCCAGCAGCCTGGGACCCCCCGCCTACGAGCAGTACTTC
>15|TRBJ2-3|TRBV14|-|few
CASSQLGRPGYTQYF
TGTGCCAGCAGCCAACTAGGGCGTCCCGGATATACGCAGTATTTT
>16|TRBJ2-5|TRBV5-4|TRBD2|-
CASSLDLAGGQETQYF
TGTGCCAGCAGCTTGGACCTAGCGGGGGGGCAAGAGACCCAGTACTTC
>14|TRBJ2-1|TRBV9|TRBD1|many
CASRETGTGGEQFF
TGTGCCAGCAGGGAGACAGGGACAGGCGGTGAGCAGTTCTTC
>15|TRBJ2-1|TRBV9|-|few
CASSVTSFGYNEQFF
TGTGCCAGCAGCGTGACTAGTTTTGGCTACAATGAGCAGTTCTTC
>13|TRBJ1-1|TRBV4-3|-|few
CASSQELRTEAFF
TGCGCCAGCAGCCAAGAACTAAGGACTGAAGCTTTCTTT
>14|TRBJ2-1|TRBV6-6|-|-
CASSPPLGNDEQFF
TGTGCCAGCAGCCCGCCGTTGGGGAACGATGAGCAGTTCTTC
>13|TRBJ2-7|TRBV20-1|-|few
CSASPVTSYEQYF
TGCAGTGCTTCCCCGGTAACTTCCTACGAGCAGTACTTC
>15|TRBJ2-5|TRBV10-3|-|few
CAISESTRGKETQYF
TGTGCCATCAGTGAGTCGACTCGGGGGAAAGAGACCCAGTACTTC
>18|TRBJ2-6|TRBV4-1|-|-
CASRPGIGFIPGANVLTF
TGCGCCAGCAGACCCGGGATAGGGTTCATCCCTGGGGCCAACGTCCTGACTTTC
>14|TRBJ2-7|TRBV5-1|TRBD1|few
CASNPGQGPYEQYF
TGCGCCAGCAATCCGGGACAGGGACCCTACGAGCAGTACTTC
>15|TRBJ2-1|TRBV24-1|-|few
CATSDSRDIYNEQFF
TGTGCCACCAGTGATTCCCGGGATATCTACAATGAGCAGTTCTTC
>16|TRBJ2-3|TRBV5-1|TRBD2|many
CASSTSGPMGTDTQYF
TGCGCCAGCAGTACTAGCGGGCCGATGGGCACAGATACGCAGTATTTT
>17|TRBJ1-1|TRBV5-1|-|-
CASRDRAGEHWNTEAFF
TGCGCCAGCAGGGACCGGGCAGGGGAACATTGGAACACTGAAGCTTTCTTT
>13|TRBJ2-7|TRBV29-1|-|many
CSVRSSADYEQYF
TGCAGCGTTCGGTCCTCCGCTGACTACGAGCAGTACTTC
>16|TRBJ2-1|TRBV12-3/TRBV12-4|-|-
CASSLVAGLPYNEQFF
TGTGCCAGCAGTTTAGTCGCAGGCTTACCCTACAATGAGCAGTTCTTC
>13|TRBJ1-1|TRBV2|TRBD1|-
CARTDRVDTEAFF
TGTGCCAGAACCGACAGGGTGGACACTGAAGCTTTCTTT
>20|TRBJ2-1|TRBV7-9|TRBD1|few
CASRPRGGTGRRIVGNEQFF
TGTGCCAGCAGACCTAGAGGGGGGACAGGGAGAAGAATTGTCGGCAATGAGCAGTTCTTC
>15|TRBJ2-7|TRBV4-3|-|many
CASSQDVGLSYEQYF
TGCGCCAGCAGCCAAGATGTAGGGCTGTCCTACGAGCAGTACTTC
>14|TRBJ1-2|TRBV5-1|TRBD1|few
CASSWTGQAYGYTF
TGCGCCAGCAGCTGGACAGGCCAGGCCTATGGCTACACCTTC
>13|TRBJ1-5|TRBV20-1|-|-
CSAGTMGNQPRHF
TGCAGTGCTGGGACAATGGGGAATCAGCCCCGGCATTTT
>17|TRBJ2-7|TRBV20-1|TRBD2|many
CSARALTLLAGAREQYF
TGCAGTGCTAGAGCCCTAACCTTGTTAGCGGGAGCACGGGAGCAGTACTTC
>13|TRBJ1-5|TRBV1|-|-
CTSGTGVGQPQHF
TGCACCAGCGGGACAGGGGTTGGTCAGCCCCAGCATTTT
>16|TRBJ1-1|TRBV20-1|-|few
CSARDYRTGLNTEAFF
TGCAGTGCTAGAGATTATAGAACAGGACTGAACACTGAAGCTTTCTTT
>15|TRBJ2-6|TRBV5-1|-|-
CASADRTSGANVRTF
TGCGCCAGCGCAGACAGGACCTCTGGGGCCAACGTCCGGACTTTC
>13|TRBJ2-5|TRBV7-2|-|-
CAGSLGPEETQYF
TGTGCCGGCAGCTTAGGCCCGGAAGAGACCCAGTACTTC
>13|TRBJ2-2|TRBV3-1|-|-
CASSQKVTGELFF
TGTGCCAGCAGCCAGAAGGTAACCGGGGAGCTGTTTTTT
>13|TRBJ1-5|TRBV10-3|TRBD1|many
CASGTGPNQPQHF
TGTGCCAGCGGGACAGGTCCAAATCAGCCCCAGCATTTT
>14|TRBJ1-4|TRBV20-1|-|few
CSADGSAANEKLFF
TGCAGTGCGGATGGATCGGCGGCTAATGAAAAACTGTTTTTT